The clone carrying this T cell receptor (beta chain) was seen many times. These data come from a study of T cells in Graves' hyperthyroidism and ophthalmopathy. Study context: Blood was drawn when the patient was first diagnosed and still untreated.

Researchers took RNA transcripts and amplified the TCR beta CDR3 regions from them. The HTBI primer set drove a first-round RT-PCR of the TCR CDR3. One entry per CDR3 protein, called by TCRdb with MiXCR from the multiplex PCR reads. The sample lists some 200,000 distinct CDR3 sequences; roughly 15% were seen once. Hyperthyroidism in the patients, aged 18 to 65, was newly diagnosed and under 2 months in duration. The PBMCs studied were ones that came from 10 ml fresh peripheral blood. The CDR3 has 13 residues. Germline-derived CDR1 and CDR2 are LGHNT and FRNRAP. Trimming took off 1 base at V and 4 bases at J, with 7 bases between the two ends.

The TCR comes from a man between 45 and 60 years old with Graves' hyperthyroidism. The chain has TRBV12-5 and TRBJ1-1; D uncertain. The specimen was blood. CDR3 protein: CASGLEESTEAFF. The CDR3 region has the DNA TGTGCTAGTGGTTTGGAAGAGAGCACTGAAGCTTTCTTT.